Listed here are 21 T cell receptor beta chains from one sample, sequenced in a study of T cells in Graves' hyperthyroidism and ophthalmopathy. What was amplified from RNA transcripts were TCR beta CDR3 regions. Researchers ran a first-round RT-PCR on the TCR CDR3 using the HTBI primer set. TCRdb recomputed calls from the multiplex PCR reads with MiXCR, one row per CDR3 protein. The sample shows some 800,000 distinct CDR3 sequences, 35% to 40% of them seen only once. The specimen sequenced was blood. All receptors come from a man between 18 and 29 years old with Graves' hyperthyroidism.

This clonotype has ten or more counts. V and J are TRBV7-2 and TRBJ1-1, with 7 positions matching TRBD1. This CDR3 is 14 amino acids long. J was trimmed by 4 bases and V by 5 bases; bases with no gene match: 7. Germline-derived CDR1 and CDR2 are SGHTA and FQGNSA. CDR3 nucleotides: TGTGCCAGCAGCCCACTCGCAGGGGGCACTGAAGCTTTCTTT. Protein sequence: CASSPLAGGTEAFF. The whole variable domain, filled in from reference TRBV7-2 and TRBJ1-1, reads GAGVSQSPSNKVTEKGKDVELRCDPISGHTALYWYRQSLGQGLEFLIYFQGNSAPDKSGLPSDRFSAERTGGSVSTLTIQRTQQEDSAVYLCASSPLAGGTEAFFGQGTRLTVV.

This clonotype was counted ten times or more. The gene calls are TRBV10-3 and TRBJ1-3, with D possibly being TRBD1 (5 bases). The V gene lost 7 bases and the J gene lost 4 bases, with 11 bases spanning the gap. The CDR3 is 13 amino acids. CDR1 is ENHRY and CDR2 is SYGVKD in the germline V gene. The DNA of the CDR3 is TGTGCCATCACTGGGACTGGAGGAAACACCATATATTTT. This sequence encodes CAITGTGGNTIYF.

The table lists this clonotype with a few counts. A read error may produce the germline difference seen at one junction end. The J gene is TRBJ2-7, the V gene TRBV5-1; 8 bases line up with TRBD1. This CDR3 spans 12 amino acids. Germline-derived CDR1 and CDR2 are SGHRS and YFSETQ. The CDR3 loop reads CASSSGQGRQCF. CDR3 DNA sequence: TGCGCCAGCAGCTCCGGACAGGGAAGACAGTGCTTC.

At least ten counts were recorded for this clonotype. The V gene is TRBV7-9, the J gene TRBJ1-2; TRBD1 might be the D (5 bases). The CDR3 is made up of 13 amino acids. Germline values: CDR1 SEHNR, CDR2 FQNEAQ (reference sequence). The germline V and J ends were trimmed by 5 bases and 5 bases, with 12 bases remaining between them. The CDR3 DNA sequence: TGTGCCAGCAGCCCGGGGACGCCTTATGGCTACACCTTC. This encodes CASSPGTPYGYTF. The entire variable domain, with the rest obtained from reference TRBV7-9 and TRBJ1-2, is as follows: DTGVSQNPRHKITKRGQNVTFRCDPISEHNRLYWYRQTLGQGPEFLTYFQNEAQLEKSRLLSDRFSAERPKGSFSTLEIQRTEQGDSAMYLCASSPGTPYGYTFGSGTRLTVV.

In this sample, this clonotype turned up a few times. The chain is built from TRBV7-9 and TRBJ2-2; no definite D call. This CDR3 spans 13 amino acids. Trimming removed 3 bases at V and 6 bases at J, with 8 bases between. Germline V lookup: CDR1 SEHNR, CDR2 FQNEAQ (reference sequence). The CDR3 DNA reads TGTGCCAGCAGCTTGGGCCGGCCCGGGGAGCTGTTTTTT. Encoded protein: CASSLGRPGELFF.

The V and J genes are TRBV2 and TRBJ2-5; TRBD2 might be the D (6 bases). The CDR3 loop spans 12 amino acids. V lost 6 bases and J lost 5, with 10 bases in between. Germline-derived CDR1 and CDR2 are SNHLY and FYNNEI. The CDR3 region is CASRSRGETQYF. The CDR3 nucleotides read TGTGCCAGCAGGTCCCGGGGGGAGACCCAGTACTTC. Full variable domain (outside the CDR3, taken from reference TRBV2 and TRBJ2-5): EPEVTQTPSHQVTQMGQEVILRCVPISNHLYFYWYRQILGQKVEFLVSFYNNEISEKSEIFDDQFSVERPDGSNFTLKIRSTKLEDSAMYFCASRSRGETQYFGPGTRLLVL.

This clonotype has a count of ten or more. The chain is built from TRBV15 and TRBJ2-2, with D perhaps matching TRBD1 (5 bases). The CDR3 contains 16 residues. Per the germline V gene, CDR1 is LNHNV and CDR2 is YYDKDF (reference sequence). Trimming left V 0 bases short and J 3 bases short, with 11 bases between. The CDR3 DNA reads TGTGCCACCAGCAGAGAGTGGGGCACGGACACCGGGGAGCTGTTTTTT. Protein product: CATSREWGTDTGELFF.

This clonotype has at least ten counts. The V gene is TRBV7-8, the J gene TRBJ2-6; possibly TRBD1 for D (5 bases). The V gene's germline CDR1 is SGHVS and CDR2 FQNEAQ. Trimming cost V 5 bases and J 0 bases, with 8 bases left between them. This CDR3 has 15 residues. The DNA for the CDR3 is TGTGCCAGCAGCCAAGGGGTCTCTGGGGCCAACGTCCTGACTTTC. As protein: CASSQGVSGANVLTF. Combining the CDR3 with reference TRBV7-8 and TRBJ2-6 gives the whole variable domain GAGVSQSPRYKVAKRGQDVALRCDPISGHVSLFWYQQALGQGPEFLTYFQNEAQLDKSGLPSDRFFAERPEGSVSTLKIQRTQQEDSAVYLCASSQGVSGANVLTFGAGSRLTVL.

In its sample, this clonotype was seen a few times. The gene calls are TRBV4-3 and TRBJ1-1; D perhaps matches TRBD1 (5 bases). The CDR3 loop spans 14 amino acids. Germline CDR1 is LGHNA and CDR2 is YSLEER. V was clipped by 0 bases and J by 8 bases, with 13 bases between them. The CDR3 bases are TGCGCCAGCAGCCAAGATCTCCGACAGAGCGAAGCTTTCTTT. It yields the protein CASSQDLRQSEAFF.

The rearrangement links TRBV20-1 to TRBJ1-5, with D unresolved. The CDR3 spans 12 residues. Trimming removed 6 bases from V and 11 bases from J, with 17 bases in between. Per the germline V gene, CDR1 is DFQATT and CDR2 is SNEGSKA (reference sequence). In DNA form, the CDR3 reads TGCAGTGCCTTGCGGATCGGGGAGACCCAGCATTTT. Amino acids: CSALRIGETQHF.

The chain uses TRBV29-1 and TRBJ2-5; 8 nucleotides match TRBD1. The CDR3 totals 14 residues. V shed 6 bases and J 5 bases; nucleotides not matched to a gene: 11. CDR1 and CDR2 (germline): SQVTM, ANQGSEA. This CDR3 is CSVVGQVLGETQYF. The CDR3 DNA sequence: TGCAGCGTCGTGGGACAGGTCCTGGGGGAGACCCAGTACTTC. The entire variable domain, with the rest obtained from reference TRBV29-1 and TRBJ2-5, is as follows: SAVISQKPSRDICQRGTSLTIQCQVDSQVTMMFWYRQQPGQSLTLIATANQGSEATYESGFVIDKFPISRPNLTFSTLTVSNMSPEDSSIYLCSVVGQVLGETQYFGPGTRLLVL.

V usage is TRBV7-9 and J usage is TRBJ2-7; D uncertain. The V end was cut by 7 bases, the J end by 4 bases, with 14 bases between. This CDR3 has 13 amino acids. Germline CDR1 is SEHNR and CDR2 is FQNEAQ (reference sequence). Here the CDR3 reads CASTVGGNYEQYF. The CDR3 nucleotides read TGTGCCAGCACCGTGGGTGGGAATTACGAGCAGTACTTC.

The rearrangement joins TRBV7-9 to TRBJ2-5; 9 bases match TRBD1. CDR3 size: 17 residues. Germline V gene sequence: CDR1 SEHNR, CDR2 FQNEAQ (reference sequence). The V and J ends lost 3 bases and 1 base, in that order; junction bases with no gene match: 9. DNA for the CDR3: TGTGCCAGCAGCTTGGGGGGGACAGGGACCACCCAAGAGACCCAGTACTTC. Its translation is CASSLGGTGTTQETQYF.

There are a few counts of this clonotype. CDR3: CASSPLDREYF. The CDR3 DNA follows: TGTGCCAGCAGCCCCCTGGACAGAGAGTACTTC. The chain employs TRBV12-3 or TRBV12-4 and TRBJ2-7, with a weak D call TRBD1 (6 bases). This CDR3 region has 11 residues. Between the trimmed V and J ends, which lost 6 bases and 11 bases, there was a span of 14 bases.

Many counts were recorded for this clonotype. The chain has TRBV29-1 and TRBJ1-1; D possibly corresponds to TRBD1 (6 bases). Trimming left V 7 bases short and J 1 base short, with 16 bases between. The CDR3 is 14 amino acids. The germline gives CDR1 SQVTM, CDR2 ANQGSEA. The CDR3 DNA reads TGCAGCGGAGCCCCACAGGGTGGGAACACTGAAGCTTTCTTT. Its protein is CSGAPQGGNTEAFF.

This clonotype appeared a few times. One end of the junction varies from germline; a read error may be responsible. The gene calls are TRBV5-1 and TRBJ1-3; D gene ambiguous. The CDR3 runs to 14 residues. Germline V lookup: CDR1 SGHRS, CDR2 YFSETQ. The CDR3 loop is CASSLSLPGDTIYF. CDR3 in DNA: TGCGCCAGCAGCTTGAGTCTCCCTGGAGACACCATATATTTT. Full variable domain (rest looked up from reference TRBV5-1 and TRBJ1-3): KAGVTQTPRYLIKTRGQQVTLSCSPISGHRSVSWYQQTPGQGLQFLFEYFSETQRNKGNFPGRFSGRQFSNSRSEMNVSTLELGDSALYLCASSLSLPGDTIYFGEGSWLTVV.

This chain links TRBV5-1 with TRBJ1-3; D gene uncertain. CDR1 and CDR2 from the germline V gene are SGHRS and YFSETQ. V lost 2 bases and J lost 0, with 12 bases in between. The CDR3 length is 16 residues. CDR3 DNA sequence: TGCGCCAGCAGCTTTGACTCAACACCCTCTGGAAACACCATATATTTT. It specifies CASSFDSTPSGNTIYF. Full variable domain (remainder filled in from reference TRBV5-1 and TRBJ1-3): KAGVTQTPRYLIKTRGQQVTLSCSPISGHRSVSWYQQTPGQGLQFLFEYFSETQRNKGNFPGRFSGRQFSNSRSEMNVSTLELGDSALYLCASSFDSTPSGNTIYFGEGSWLTVV.

V usage is TRBV15 and J usage is TRBJ1-5; no clear D. CDR3 length: 13 residues. The V gene's germline CDR1 is LNHNV and CDR2 YYDKDF (reference sequence). Trimming shortened V by 3 bases and J by 7 bases, and 10 bases separated the two germline ends. This CDR3 reads CATSSLTGQPQHF. DNA of the CDR3: TGTGCCACCAGCAGCTTAACGGGGCAGCCCCAGCATTTT.

The CDR3 nucleotides are TGTGCCAGTAAGCGGGACAGGGAAGGGTACGAGCAGTACTTC. Translation: CASKRDREGYEQYF. V gene TRBV19 combines with J gene TRBJ2-7, with TRBD1 matching over 9 bases. With V trimmed by 7 bases and J by 4 bases, 8 bases remained unmatched. Germline V gives CDR1 LNHDA, CDR2 SQIVND (reference sequence). The CDR3 contains 14 residues. The full variable domain, with the rest looked up from reference TRBV19 and TRBJ2-7, is DGGITQSPKYLFRKEGQNVTLSCEQNLNHDAMYWYRQDPGQGLRLIYYSQIVNDFQKGDIAEGYSVSREKKESFPLTVTSAQKNPTAFYLCASKRDREGYEQYFGPGTRLTVT.

This clonotype was detected a few times. The chain employs TRBV11-2 and TRBJ1-1, with D possibly matching TRBD1 (5 bases). Germline CDR1 and CDR2: SGHAT and FQNNGV. The V and J ends lost 5 bases and 11 bases respectively, with 15 bases between them. This CDR3 region has 12 residues. In DNA form, the CDR3 reads TGTGCCAGCAGCCTGGGGCGGGAATGGGCTTTCTTT. Protein: CASSLGREWAFF.

This clonotype was seen a few times. The J gene is TRBJ2-6, the V gene TRBV5-4; 9 bases match TRBD1. The CDR3 is 18 residues long. Unmatched junction bases numbered 7, after V lost 1 base and J lost 2 bases. The germline CDR1 and CDR2 sequences are SGHNT and YYREEE (reference sequence). CDR3 coding DNA: TGTGCCAGCAGCTTGAAGGACAGGGGATCGCCTGGGGCCAACGTCCTGACTTTC. Protein: CASSLKDRGSPGANVLTF.